This TCR beta chain is drawn from a study of blood T cell repertoires in COVID-19. Some clones are missing from TCRdb's copy, which holds only in-frame ones; the method was immunoSEQ multiplex PCR. The sample lists some 190,000 clones, under 90% occurring once. This CDR3 comprises 13 residues. From germline, CDR1 is SGHRS and CDR2 YFSETQ. V was clipped by 4 bases and J by 8 bases, with 13 bases between them. The rearrangement uses TRBV5-1 and TRBJ2-1; the D gene is possibly TRBD2 (6 bases). The clonotype was recovered from a woman of 80 years or more with active or convalescent COVID-19. The sample comprised peripheral blood. CDR3 in DNA: TGCGCCAGCAGCCCCGAGTGGGGGGATGAGCAGTTCTTC. Translated, it gives CASSPEWGDEQFF.